This entry lists 13 T cell receptor beta chains sequenced from one sample in a study of shared clonotypes between healthy human individuals. Produced via immunoSEQ multiplex PCR; TCRdb's table is partial and in-frame only. The sample lists about 1 million clones, 70% to 80% seen once, with about 1.5% in the top ten. What was sequenced was memory CD4+ T cells sorted from blood. Subset described: CD45RA-negative fraction. Receptor source: a man aged 18 to 29 in good health.

As concerns this clone: A junction boundary mismatches the germline segment, possibly from a read error. V and J are TRBV2 and TRBJ1-5, with a tentative D call TRBD1 (6 bases). The germline V gene has CDR1 SNHLY and CDR2 FYNNEI. This CDR3 comprises 15 residues. The DNA of the CDR3 is TGTGTCAGCGGCTCGACAGGAAATAGCAATCAGCCCCAGCATTTT. Its translation is CVSGSTGNSNQPQHF.

V gene TRBV6-5 combines with J gene TRBJ1-4; D unclear. The CDR3 spans 15 residues. Germline lookup yields CDR1 MNHEY and CDR2 SVGAGI. Trimming removed 2 bases from V and 2 bases from J, with 9 bases in between. The CDR3 reads CASSYNLWTNEKLFF. The CDR3 DNA sequence: TGTGCCAGCAGTTACAATTTATGGACTAATGAAAAACTGTTTTTT.

The chain uses TRBV5-1 and TRBJ1-6, with 7 bases aligning to TRBD1. Germline trimming cut 8 bases from V and 7 bases from J; bases unmatched to any gene: 6. From germline, CDR1 is SGHRS and CDR2 YFSETQ. This CDR3 has 13 amino acids. The CDR3 spells CASQGDRNSPLHF. CDR3 nucleotide sequence: TGCGCCAGTCAGGGGGACAGAAATTCACCCCTCCACTTT.

The J gene is TRBJ2-7, the V gene TRBV2, with no clear D. Germline loops: CDR1 SNHLY, CDR2 FYNNEI. The CDR3 consists of 14 residues. The V end lost 3 bases, the J end lost 7 bases, and 16 bases lay between the germline ends. The CDR3 is CASSEFGPPGEQYF. In DNA form, the CDR3 reads TGTGCCAGCAGTGAGTTTGGACCCCCCGGGGAGCAGTACTTC.

This clone was observed a few times. CDR3 in DNA: TGCAGCGTTGAAGATTCGGGGGGAATGAACACTGAAGCTTTCTTT. This encodes CSVEDSGGMNTEAFF. This chain joins TRBV29-1 and TRBJ1-1; weak D call: TRBD1 (5 bases). The germline V and J ends were trimmed by 0 bases and 0 bases, with 11 bases remaining between them. The germline V gene has CDR1 SQVTM and CDR2 ANQGSEA. The CDR3 is made up of 15 amino acids.

This clone occurred a few times. The chain combines TRBV6-1 with TRBJ1-4; no definite D call. The CDR3 runs 14 residues. V lost 6 bases to trimming and J lost 7 bases, with 15 bases between them. Germline V gene data show CDR1 as MNHNS and CDR2 as SASEGT. The CDR3 is CASRGIAGGEKLFF. Written as DNA, the CDR3 is TGTGCCAGCAGAGGGATAGCGGGTGGTGAAAAACTGTTTTTT.

This chain links TRBV2 with TRBJ1-6; TRBD1 is a possible D gene (5 bases). The CDR3 loop spans 13 amino acids. The V gene lost 8 bases and the J gene lost 8 bases, with 13 bases spanning the gap. CDR1 SNHLY and CDR2 FYNNEI come from the germline V gene. The CDR3 DNA reads as TGTGCCAGCTCCCGGGACTTCGATTCACCCCTCCACTTT. As protein: CASSRDFDSPLHF.

V usage is TRBV7-6 and J usage is TRBJ2-2; 7 bases line up with TRBD1. V shed 5 bases and J 7 bases; nucleotides not matched to a gene: 10. This CDR3 has 15 amino acids. Germline CDR1 and CDR2: SGHVS and FNYEAQ. In DNA, the CDR3 is TGTGCCAGCAGCCCCACGACAGGGAAGGGCGGGGAGCTGTTTTTT. Its translation is CASSPTTGKGGELFF.

This clone was picked up a small number of times. The sample carries other DNA sequences with the same CDR3. This chain uses TRBV30 with TRBJ1-1, with TRBD1 as a possible D gene (6 bases). Trimming pared 0 bases from V and 5 bases from J, leaving 10 bases between. Germline V gives CDR1 GTSNPN, CDR2 SVGIG (reference sequence). This CDR3 is 13 amino acids long. The CDR3 bases are TGTGCCTGGAGTGTACAGGGCAATACTGAAGCTTTCTTT. Translating it yields CAWSVQGNTEAFF.

V and J are TRBV7-8 and TRBJ1-6; weak D call: TRBD1 (5 bases). Germline V gives CDR1 SGHVS, CDR2 FQNEAQ. The length of the CDR3 is 15 residues. Trimming removed 1 base at V and 1 base at J, with 5 bases between. The DNA for the CDR3 is TGTGCCAGCAGCTTAGAGGGGTCCTATAATTCACCCCTCCACTTT. Translation gives CASSLEGSYNSPLHF.

The chain links TRBV9 to TRBJ2-3; D unclear. Trimming took 7 bases from V and 0 from J, leaving 12 bases between them. The length of the CDR3 is 14 residues. Germline CDR1 reads SGDLS; CDR2 reads YYNGEE. Written as DNA, the CDR3 is TGTGCCAGCGGTGGCGGTATTAGCACAGATACGCAGTATTTT. Protein sequence: CASGGGISTDTQYF.

For this clone: The junction and the germline gene differ at one end; a read error may be behind it. Other DNA sequences from this sample encode an identical CDR3 as well. The chain couples TRBV7-2 to TRBJ2-3, with 12 bases that match TRBD2. Germline CDR1 SGHTA, CDR2 FQGNSA. The CDR3 contains 15 residues. Here the CDR3 DNA reads TGTGCTAGCAGCATAACACTAGCGGGAGGAGATACGCAGTATTTT. Protein product: CASSITLAGGDTQYF.

The V and J genes are TRBV7-6 and TRBJ2-5; D is unresolved. Per the germline V gene, CDR1 is SGHVS and CDR2 is FNYEAQ. The CDR3 consists of 15 residues. V was trimmed by 4 bases and J by 0 bases, leaving 12 bases between them. The chain's CDR3 is CASSSSRSNQETQYF. CDR3 nucleotides: TGTGCCAGCAGCTCAAGCCGCAGCAACCAAGAGACCCAGTACTTC.